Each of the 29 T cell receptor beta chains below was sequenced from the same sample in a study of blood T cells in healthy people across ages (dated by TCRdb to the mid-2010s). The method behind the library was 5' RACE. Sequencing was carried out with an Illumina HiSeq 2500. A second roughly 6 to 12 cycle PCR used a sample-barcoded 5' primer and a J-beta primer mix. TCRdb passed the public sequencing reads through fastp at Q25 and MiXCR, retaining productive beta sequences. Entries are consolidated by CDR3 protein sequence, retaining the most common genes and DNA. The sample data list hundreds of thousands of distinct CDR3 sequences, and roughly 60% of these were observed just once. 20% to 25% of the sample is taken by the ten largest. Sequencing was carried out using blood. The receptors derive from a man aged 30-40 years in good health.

The CDR3: CASSSPGGPYNEQFF. For the CDR3, the DNA is TGTGCCAGCAGCTCCCCGGGAGGGCCCTACAATGAGCAGTTCTTC. The V and J genes are TRBV11-2 and TRBJ2-1; 8 nucleotides align to TRBD2. Germline V lookup: CDR1 SGHAT, CDR2 FQNNGV. The CDR3 has 15 amino acids. V dropped 4 bases and J dropped 2; count of bases not matched to a gene: 4. Variable domain in full (rest from reference TRBV11-2 and TRBJ2-1): EAGVAQSPRYKIIEKRQSVAFWCNPISGHATLYWYQQILGQGPKLLIQFQNNGVVDDSQLPKDRFSAERLKGVDSTLKIQPAKLEDSAVYLCASSSPGGPYNEQFFGPGTRLTVL.

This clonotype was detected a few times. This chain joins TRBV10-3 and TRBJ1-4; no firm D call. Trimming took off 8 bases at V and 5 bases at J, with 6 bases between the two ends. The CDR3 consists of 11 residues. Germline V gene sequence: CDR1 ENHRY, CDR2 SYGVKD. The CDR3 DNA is TGTGCCATCGGGTCCAATGAAAAACTGTTTTTT. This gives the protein CAIGSNEKLFF.

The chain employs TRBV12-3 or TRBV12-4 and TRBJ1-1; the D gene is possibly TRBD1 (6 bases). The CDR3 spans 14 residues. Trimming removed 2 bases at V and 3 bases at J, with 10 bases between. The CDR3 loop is CASSLTEGDTEAFF. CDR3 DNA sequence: TGTGCCAGCAGTTTAACGGAGGGGGACACTGAAGCTTTCTTT.

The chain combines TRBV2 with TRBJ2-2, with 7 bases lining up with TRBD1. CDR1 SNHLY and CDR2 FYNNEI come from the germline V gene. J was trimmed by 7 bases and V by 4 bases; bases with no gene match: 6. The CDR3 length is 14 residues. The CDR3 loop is CASSATGVVGELFF. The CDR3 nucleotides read TGTGCCAGCAGTGCTACAGGGGTGGTCGGGGAGCTGTTTTTT. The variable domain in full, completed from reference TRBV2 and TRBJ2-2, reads EPEVTQTPSHQVTQMGQEVILRCVPISNHLYFYWYRQILGQKVEFLVSFYNNEISEKSEIFDDQFSVERPDGSNFTLKIRSTKLEDSAMYFCASSATGVVGELFFGEGSRLTVL.

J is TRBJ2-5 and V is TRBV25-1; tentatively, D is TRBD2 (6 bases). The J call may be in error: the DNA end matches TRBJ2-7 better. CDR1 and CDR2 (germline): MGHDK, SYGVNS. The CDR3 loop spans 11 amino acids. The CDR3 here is CASLEGYEQYF. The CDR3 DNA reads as TGTGCCTCATTGGAGGGCTACGAGCAGTACTTC.

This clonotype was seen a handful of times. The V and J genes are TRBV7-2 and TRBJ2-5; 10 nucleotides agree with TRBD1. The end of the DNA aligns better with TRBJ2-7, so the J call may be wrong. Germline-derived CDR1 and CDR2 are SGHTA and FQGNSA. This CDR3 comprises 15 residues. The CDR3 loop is CASSLHSRDRGEQYF. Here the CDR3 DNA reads TGTGCCAGCAGCTTACATAGTAGGGACAGGGGCGAGCAGTACTTC.

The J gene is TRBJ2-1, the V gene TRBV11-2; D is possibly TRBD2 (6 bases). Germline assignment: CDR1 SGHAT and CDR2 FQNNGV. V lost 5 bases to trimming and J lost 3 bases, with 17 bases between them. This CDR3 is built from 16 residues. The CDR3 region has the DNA TGTGCCAGCAGCACTCCCGGGACGGGGGACTACAATGAGCAGTTCTTC. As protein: CASSTPGTGDYNEQFF.

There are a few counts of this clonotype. The CDR3 sequence is CATSRDTWTSGSVEQFF. The CDR3 nucleotides are TGTGCCACCAGCAGAGATACTTGGACTAGCGGGAGTGTCGAGCAGTTCTTC. The gene calls are TRBV15 and TRBJ2-1; 13 bases are shared with TRBD2. V shed 0 bases, J shed 10 bases, and the junction held 9 bases outside the gene matches. This CDR3 spans 17 amino acids. Germline CDR1 LNHNV, CDR2 YYDKDF (reference sequence).

CDR3 sequence (DNA): TGTGCCAGCTCACCACCGGGCCGGGCTGGTGAGGGCGTCCGGTTCTTC. Amino acid sequence: CASSPPGRAGEGVRFF. V is TRBV18 and J is TRBJ2-1; possibly TRBD2 for D (5 bases). The CDR3 is 16 amino acids. CDR1 and CDR2 from the germline V gene are KGHSH and LQKENI. Trimming left V 0 bases short and J 15 bases short, with 24 bases between.

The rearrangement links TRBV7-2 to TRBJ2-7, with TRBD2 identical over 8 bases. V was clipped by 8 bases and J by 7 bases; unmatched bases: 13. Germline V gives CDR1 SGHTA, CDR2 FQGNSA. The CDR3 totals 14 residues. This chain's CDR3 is CASLREGLASEQYF. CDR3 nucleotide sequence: TGTGCCAGCCTCCGGGAGGGTTTGGCGTCTGAGCAGTACTTC.

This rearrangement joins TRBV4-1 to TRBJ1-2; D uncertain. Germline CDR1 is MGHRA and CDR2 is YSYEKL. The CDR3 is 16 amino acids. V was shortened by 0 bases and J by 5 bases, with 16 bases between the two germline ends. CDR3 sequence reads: CASSQDPSGESYGYTF. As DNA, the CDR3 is TGCGCCAGCAGCCAAGATCCCTCCGGGGAGTCTTATGGCTACACCTTC.

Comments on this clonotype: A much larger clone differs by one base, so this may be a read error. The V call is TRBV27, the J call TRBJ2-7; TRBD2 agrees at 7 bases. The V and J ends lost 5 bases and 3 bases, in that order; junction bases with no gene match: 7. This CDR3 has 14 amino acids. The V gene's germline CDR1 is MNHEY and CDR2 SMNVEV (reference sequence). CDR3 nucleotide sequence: TGTGCCAGCAGTGTCAGTGGGGGGGTCTACGAGCAGTACTTC. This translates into CASSVSGGVYEQYF.

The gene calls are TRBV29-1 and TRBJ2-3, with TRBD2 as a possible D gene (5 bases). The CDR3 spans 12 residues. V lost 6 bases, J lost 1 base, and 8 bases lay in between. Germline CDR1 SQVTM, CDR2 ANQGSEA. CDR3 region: CSVGLGTDTQYF. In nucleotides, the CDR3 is TGCAGCGTCGGACTCGGCACAGATACGCAGTATTTT.

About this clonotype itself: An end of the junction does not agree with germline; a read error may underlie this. The CDR3 nucleotides are TGCGCCAGCAGCCAAGAAAATCGGGGAGCTAACCATGGCTACACCTTC. Protein: CASSQENRGANHGYTF. This sequence joins TRBV4-1 and TRBJ1-2; no clear D. This CDR3 has 16 amino acids. The germline gives CDR1 MGHRA, CDR2 YSYEKL.

Written as DNA, the CDR3 is TGTGCCAGCAGCTTAGCGCACACAAACTATGGCTACACCTTC. Its translation: CASSLAHTNYGYTF. The rearrangement links TRBV7-9 to TRBJ1-2, with D uncertain. This CDR3 spans 14 amino acids. Trimming took off 0 bases at V and 2 bases at J, with 7 bases between the two ends. The V gene's germline CDR1 is SEHNR and CDR2 FQNEAQ (reference sequence). The variable domain in full, with the rest retrieved from reference TRBV7-9 and TRBJ1-2, is DTGVSQNPRHKITKRGQNVTFRCDPISEHNRLYWYRQTLGQGPEFLTYFQNEAQLEKSRLLSDRFSAERPKGSFSTLEIQRTEQGDSAMYLCASSLAHTNYGYTFGSGTRLTVV.

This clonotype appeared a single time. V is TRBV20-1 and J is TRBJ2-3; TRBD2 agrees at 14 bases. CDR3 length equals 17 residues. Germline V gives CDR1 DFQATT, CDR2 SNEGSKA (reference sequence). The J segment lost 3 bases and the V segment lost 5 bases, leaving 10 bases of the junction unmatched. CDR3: CSAETGTSGGRTDTQYF. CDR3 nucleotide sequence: TGCAGTGCTGAAACCGGGACTAGCGGGGGTAGGACAGATACGCAGTATTTT.

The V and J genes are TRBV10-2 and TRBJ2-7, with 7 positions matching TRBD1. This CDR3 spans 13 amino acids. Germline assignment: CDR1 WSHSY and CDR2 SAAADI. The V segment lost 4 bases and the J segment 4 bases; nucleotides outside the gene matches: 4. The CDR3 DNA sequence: TGCGCCAGCAGTGCGTTACAGGGGTACGAGCAGTACTTC. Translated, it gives CASSALQGYEQYF.

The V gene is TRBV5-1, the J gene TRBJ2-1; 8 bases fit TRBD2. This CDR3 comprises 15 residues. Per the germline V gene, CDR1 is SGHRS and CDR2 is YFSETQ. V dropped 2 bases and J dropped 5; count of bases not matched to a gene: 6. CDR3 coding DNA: TGCGCCAGCAGCTTTATTAGCGGGACCCACAATGAGCAGTTCTTC. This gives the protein CASSFISGTHNEQFF.

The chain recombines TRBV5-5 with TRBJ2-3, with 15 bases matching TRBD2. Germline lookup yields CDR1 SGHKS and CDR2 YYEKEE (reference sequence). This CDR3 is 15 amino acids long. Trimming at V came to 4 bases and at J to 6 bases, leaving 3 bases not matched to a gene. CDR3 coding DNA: TGTGCCAGCAGCCCGGGACTAGCGGGAGGTGATACGCAGTATTTT. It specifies CASSPGLAGGDTQYF.

As DNA, the CDR3 is TGTGCCAGCAGTTTCTTAGCGGGAGGTGACGGCTCCTACAATGAGCAGTACTTC. It is translated as CASSFLAGGDGSYNEQYF. The chain has TRBV28 and TRBJ2-1; 10 positions match TRBD2. The better agreement between TRBJ2-7 and the DNA end casts doubt on the J call. The length of the CDR3 is 18 residues. Germline V CDR1 and CDR2: MDHEN, SYDVKM.

The CDR3 DNA reads TGTGCCAGCAGCCCAGGGATCCCCAATTCACCCCTCCACTTT. Amino acid sequence: CASSPGIPNSPLHF. The chain links TRBV12-3 or TRBV12-4 to TRBJ1-6, with TRBD1 as a possible D gene (5 bases). This CDR3 has 14 residues. V lost 6 bases and J 7 bases, leaving 13 bases between the germline ends.

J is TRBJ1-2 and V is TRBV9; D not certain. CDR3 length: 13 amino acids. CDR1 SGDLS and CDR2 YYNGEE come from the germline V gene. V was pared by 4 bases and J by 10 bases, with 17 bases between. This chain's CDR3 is CASSTFPLRDYTF. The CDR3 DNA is TGTGCCAGCAGCACTTTTCCCCTAAGGGACTACACCTTC.

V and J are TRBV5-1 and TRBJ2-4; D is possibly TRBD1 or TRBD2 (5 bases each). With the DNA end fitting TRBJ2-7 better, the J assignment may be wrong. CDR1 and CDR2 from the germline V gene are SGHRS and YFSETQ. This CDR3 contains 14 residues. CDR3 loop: CASSTDGAYYEQYF. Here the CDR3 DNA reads TGCGCCAGCAGCACGGACGGGGCTTACTACGAGCAGTACTTC.

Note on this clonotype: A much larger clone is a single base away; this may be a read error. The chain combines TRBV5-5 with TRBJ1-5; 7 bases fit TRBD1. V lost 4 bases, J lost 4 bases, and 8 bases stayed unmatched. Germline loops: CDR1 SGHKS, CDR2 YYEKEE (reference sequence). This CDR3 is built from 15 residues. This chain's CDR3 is CASSLRGQVNQPQHF. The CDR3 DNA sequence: TGTGCCAGCAGCCTCCGAGGACAGGTGAATCAGCCCCAGCATTTT.

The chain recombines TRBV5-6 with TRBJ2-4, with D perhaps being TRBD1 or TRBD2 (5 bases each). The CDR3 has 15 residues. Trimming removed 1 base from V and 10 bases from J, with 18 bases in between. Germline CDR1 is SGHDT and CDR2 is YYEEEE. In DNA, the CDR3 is TGTGCCAGCAGCTTGCTGGGACCAAGCTCGGGGATTCAGTACTTC. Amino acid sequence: CASSLLGPSSGIQYF.

The CDR3 is CASSLGGAGGVYNEQFF. The CDR3 bases are TGTGCCAGCAGCTTAGGAGGGGCCGGCGGGGTTTACAATGAGCAGTTCTTC. The V call is TRBV7-2, the J call TRBJ2-1; tentatively, D is TRBD2 (6 bases). Trimming stripped 1 base from V and 4 bases from J, with 17 bases between. The CDR3 has 17 residues. Germline V gene data show CDR1 as SGHTA and CDR2 as FQGNSA.

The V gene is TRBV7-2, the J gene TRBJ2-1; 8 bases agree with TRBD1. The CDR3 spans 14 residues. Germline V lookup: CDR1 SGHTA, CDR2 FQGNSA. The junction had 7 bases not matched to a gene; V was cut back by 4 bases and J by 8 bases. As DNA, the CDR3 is TGTGCCAGCAGCTCCGGACAGGGTTGGTATGAGCAGTTCTTC. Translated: CASSSGQGWYEQFF.

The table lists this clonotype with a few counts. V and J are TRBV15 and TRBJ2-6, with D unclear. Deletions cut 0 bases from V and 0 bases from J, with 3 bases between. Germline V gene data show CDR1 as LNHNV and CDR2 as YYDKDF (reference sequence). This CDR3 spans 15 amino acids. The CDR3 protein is CATSRDHSGANVLTF. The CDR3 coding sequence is TGTGCCACCAGCAGAGATCACTCTGGGGCCAACGTCCTGACTTTC.

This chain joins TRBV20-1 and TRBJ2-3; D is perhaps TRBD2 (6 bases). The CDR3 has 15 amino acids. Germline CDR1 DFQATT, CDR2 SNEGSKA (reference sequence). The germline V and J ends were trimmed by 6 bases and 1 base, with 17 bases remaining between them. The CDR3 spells CSAAGPPLGTDTQYF. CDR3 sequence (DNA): TGCAGTGCCGCGGGGCCTCCCTTGGGCACAGATACGCAGTATTTT.